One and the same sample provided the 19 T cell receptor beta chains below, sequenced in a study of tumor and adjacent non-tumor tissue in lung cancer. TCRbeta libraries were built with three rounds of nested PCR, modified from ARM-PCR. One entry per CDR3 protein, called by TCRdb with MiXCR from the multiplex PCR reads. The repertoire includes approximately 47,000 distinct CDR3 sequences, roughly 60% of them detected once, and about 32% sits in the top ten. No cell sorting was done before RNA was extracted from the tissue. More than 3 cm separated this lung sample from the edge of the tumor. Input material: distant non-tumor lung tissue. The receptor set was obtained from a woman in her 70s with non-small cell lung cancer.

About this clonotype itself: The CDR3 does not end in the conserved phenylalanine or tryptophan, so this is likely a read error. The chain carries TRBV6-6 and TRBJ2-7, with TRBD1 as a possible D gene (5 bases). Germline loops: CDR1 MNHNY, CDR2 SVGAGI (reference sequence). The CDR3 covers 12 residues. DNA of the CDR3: TGTGTCAGCAGCACAGGTCTCTACGAGCAGTACCTC. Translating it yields CVSSTGLYEQYL.

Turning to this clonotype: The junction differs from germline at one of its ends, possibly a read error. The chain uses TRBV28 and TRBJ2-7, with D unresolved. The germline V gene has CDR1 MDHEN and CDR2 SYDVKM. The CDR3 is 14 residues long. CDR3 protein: CVSSFGKGMIGQYF. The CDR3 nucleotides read TGTGTCAGCAGTTTTGGGAAAGGGATGATCGGGCAGTACTTC. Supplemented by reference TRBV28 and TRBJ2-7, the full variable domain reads DVKVTQSSRYLVKRTGEKVFLECVQDMDHENMFWYRQDPGLGLRLIYFSYDVKMKEKGDIPEGYSVSREKKERFSLILESASTNQTSMYLCVSSFGKGMIGQYFGPGTRLTVT.

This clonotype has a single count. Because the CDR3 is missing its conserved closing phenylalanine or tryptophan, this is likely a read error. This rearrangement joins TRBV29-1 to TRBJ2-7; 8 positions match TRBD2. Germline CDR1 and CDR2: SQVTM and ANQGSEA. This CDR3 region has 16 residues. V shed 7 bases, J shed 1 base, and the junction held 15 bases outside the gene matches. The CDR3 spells CSAKRLREDSSYEQYL. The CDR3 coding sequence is TGCAGCGCAAAGAGGTTGCGGGAGGACAGTTCCTACGAGCAGTACCTC.

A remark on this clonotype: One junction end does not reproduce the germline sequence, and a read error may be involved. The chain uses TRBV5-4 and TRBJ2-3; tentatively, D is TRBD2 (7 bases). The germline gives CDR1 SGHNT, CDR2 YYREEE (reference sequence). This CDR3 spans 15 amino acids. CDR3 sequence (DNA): TGTGCCAGCAGCCAAGGGGGGAGGGCCACAAATACGCAGTATTTT. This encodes CASSQGGRATNTQYF.

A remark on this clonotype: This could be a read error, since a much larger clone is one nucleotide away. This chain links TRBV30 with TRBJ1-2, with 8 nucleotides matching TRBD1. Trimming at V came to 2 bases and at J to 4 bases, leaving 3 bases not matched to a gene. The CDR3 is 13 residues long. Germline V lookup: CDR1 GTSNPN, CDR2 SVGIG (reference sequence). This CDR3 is CAWSPGGSYGYTF. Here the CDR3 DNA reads TGTGCCTGGAGTCCAGGGGGCAGCTATGGCTACACCTTC.

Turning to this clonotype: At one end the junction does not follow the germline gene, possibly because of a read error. In nucleotides, the CDR3 is TGTGCCAGCTGCCAACTCACTAGTGGTAGCACCGGGGACCTGTTTTTT. Encoded protein: CASCQLTSGSTGDLFF. The chain is built from TRBV11-1 and TRBJ2-2; D may be TRBD1 or TRBD2 (5 bases each). This CDR3 has 16 residues. Germline CDR1 and CDR2: SGHAT and FQDESV (reference sequence). Complete variable domain (other parts from reference TRBV11-1 and TRBJ2-2): EAEVAQSPRYKITEKSQAVAFWCDPISGHATLYWYRQILGQGPELLVQFQDESVVDDSQLPKDRFSAERLKGVDSTLKIQPAELGDSAMYLCASCQLTSGSTGDLFFGEGSRLTVL.

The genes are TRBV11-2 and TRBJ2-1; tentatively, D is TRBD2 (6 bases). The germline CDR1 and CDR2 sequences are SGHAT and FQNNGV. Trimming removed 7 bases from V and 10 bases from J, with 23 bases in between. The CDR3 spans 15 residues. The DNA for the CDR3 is TGTGCCAGCAACAAAACCGGGACGGCCGGGAGCGAGCAGTTCTTC. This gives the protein CASNKTGTAGSEQFF. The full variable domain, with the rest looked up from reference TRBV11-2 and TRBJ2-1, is EAGVAQSPRYKIIEKRQSVAFWCNPISGHATLYWYQQILGQGPKLLIQFQNNGVVDDSQLPKDRFSAERLKGVDSTLKIQPAKLEDSAVYLCASNKTGTAGSEQFFGPGTRLTVL.

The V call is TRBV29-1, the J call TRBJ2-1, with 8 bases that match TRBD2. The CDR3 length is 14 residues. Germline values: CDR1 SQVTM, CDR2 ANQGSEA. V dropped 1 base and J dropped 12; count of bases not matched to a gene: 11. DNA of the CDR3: TGCAGCGTTGAAGCCGCGACGGGGGGGTATGGGCAGTTCTTC. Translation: CSVEAATGGYGQFF.

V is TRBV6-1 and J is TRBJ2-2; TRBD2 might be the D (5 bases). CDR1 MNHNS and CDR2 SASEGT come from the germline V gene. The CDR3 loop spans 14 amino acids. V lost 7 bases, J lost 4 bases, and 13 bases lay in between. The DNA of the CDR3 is TGTGCCAGCATTGGACTGAGGACCACCGGGGAGCTGTTTTTT. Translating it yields CASIGLRTTGELFF.

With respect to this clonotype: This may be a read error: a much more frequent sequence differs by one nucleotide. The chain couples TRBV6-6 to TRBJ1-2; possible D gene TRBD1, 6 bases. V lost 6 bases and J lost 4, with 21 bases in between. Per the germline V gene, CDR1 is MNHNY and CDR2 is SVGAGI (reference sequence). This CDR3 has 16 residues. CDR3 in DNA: TGTGCCAGCAGCTCAGCTTCCGGGTCAGGGGCCTATGGCTACACCTTC. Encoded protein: CASSSASGSGAYGYTF.

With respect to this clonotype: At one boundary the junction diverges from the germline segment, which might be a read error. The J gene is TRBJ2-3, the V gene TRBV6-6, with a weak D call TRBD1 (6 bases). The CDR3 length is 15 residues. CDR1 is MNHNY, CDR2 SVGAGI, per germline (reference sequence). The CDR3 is CASGSGTSGADTQYF. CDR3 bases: TGTGCCAGCGGTTCCGGGACAAGTGGTGCAGATACGCAGTACTTT.

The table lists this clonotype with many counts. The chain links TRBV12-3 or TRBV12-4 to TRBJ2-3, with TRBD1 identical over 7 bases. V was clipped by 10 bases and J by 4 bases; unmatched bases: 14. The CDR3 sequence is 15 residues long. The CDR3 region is CAITTKGARADTQYF. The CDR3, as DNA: TGTGCCATCACAACGAAGGGGGCGCGTGCAGATACGCAGTATTTT.

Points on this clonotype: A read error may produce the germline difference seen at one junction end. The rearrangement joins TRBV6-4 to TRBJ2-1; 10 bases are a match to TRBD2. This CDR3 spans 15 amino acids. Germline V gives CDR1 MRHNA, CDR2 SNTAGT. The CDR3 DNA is TGTGCCAGCAGTCGGACTAGCGGCAATAACAATGAACAGCTCTTC. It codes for CASSRTSGNNNEQLF.

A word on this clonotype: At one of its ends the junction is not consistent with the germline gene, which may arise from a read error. The CDR3 sequence: CASGVTAGDLPLHF. As DNA, the CDR3 is TGTGCCAGCGGAGTGACAGCAGGAGATCTACCCCTCCACTTC. The rearrangement links TRBV28 to TRBJ1-6, with D possibly TRBD1 on 5 matching bases. The CDR3 has 14 residues. Germline V gene lookup returns CDR1 MDHEN and CDR2 SYDVKM.

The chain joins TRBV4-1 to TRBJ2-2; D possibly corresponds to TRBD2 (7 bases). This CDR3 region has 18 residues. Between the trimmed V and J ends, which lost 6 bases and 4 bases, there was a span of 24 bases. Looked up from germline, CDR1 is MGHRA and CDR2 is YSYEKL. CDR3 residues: CASSRGLEGGGGTGELFF. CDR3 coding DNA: TGCGCCAGCAGTCGTGGACTAGAGGGAGGAGGGGGCACCGGGGAGCTGTTTTTT.

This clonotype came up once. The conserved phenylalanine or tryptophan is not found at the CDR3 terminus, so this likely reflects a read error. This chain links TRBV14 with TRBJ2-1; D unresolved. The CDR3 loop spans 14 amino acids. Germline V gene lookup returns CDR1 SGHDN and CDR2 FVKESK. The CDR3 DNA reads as TGTGCCGGCAGTACCGACGGGCCTCACAATGCGCAGTTCTTA. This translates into CAGSTDGPHNAQFL.

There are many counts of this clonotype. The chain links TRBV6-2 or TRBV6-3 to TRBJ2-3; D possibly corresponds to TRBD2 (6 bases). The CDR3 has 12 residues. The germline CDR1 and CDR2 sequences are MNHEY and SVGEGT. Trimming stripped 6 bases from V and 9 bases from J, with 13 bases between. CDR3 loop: CASSPGDRTQYF. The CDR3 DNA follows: TGTGCCAGCAGCCCGGGGGATCGGACGCAGTATTTT.

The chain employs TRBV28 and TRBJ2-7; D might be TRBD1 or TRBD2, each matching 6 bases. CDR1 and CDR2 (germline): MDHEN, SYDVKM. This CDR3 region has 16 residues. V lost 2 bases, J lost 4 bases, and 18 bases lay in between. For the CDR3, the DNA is TGTGCCAGCAGTTTACTAGGGGGGCTCTGGGGATACGAGCAGTACTTC. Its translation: CASSLLGGLWGYEQYF.

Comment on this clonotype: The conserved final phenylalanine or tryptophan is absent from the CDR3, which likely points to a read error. This CDR3 is CVISFTGVEAFC. The CDR3 DNA sequence: TGTGTCATCAGTTTCACAGGGGTTGAAGCTTTCTGT. V is TRBV12-3 or TRBV12-4 and J is TRBJ1-1; the match to TRBD1 covers 7 bases. CDR3 size: 12 residues.